This T cell receptor beta chain was identified in a study of blood T cell repertoires in COVID-19. V was cut by 1 base and J by 2 bases, with 16 bases left in between. This CDR3 has 16 amino acids. Germline CDR1 is SGHNT and CDR2 is YYREEE (reference sequence). TCRdb's copy holds only in-frame clones and misses some; the assay was immunoSEQ multiplex PCR. Here the sample spans fewer than 300,000 clones, about four fifths being singletons. The TCR was taken from a person in their 70s with COVID-19, enrolled during active disease. Source material: peripheral blood. This rearrangement joins TRBV5-4 to TRBJ2-7; D is perhaps TRBD1 (5 bases). This CDR3 is CASSLRSWGGTYEQYF. DNA of the CDR3: TGTGCCAGCAGCTTGCGGTCCTGGGGCGGAACCTACGAGCAGTACTTC.